There are many counts of the clone carrying this T cell receptor beta chain. Its antigen remains unknown. The CDR3 extends over 15 amino acids. Germline CDR1 MNHEY, CDR2 SVGEGT. The V segment lost 2 bases and the J segment 6 bases; nucleotides outside the gene matches: 6. This entry belongs to a study of molecular identifiers for immune sequencing clone quantification. General study findings and limits: Same-barcode identical TCR molecules could make highly expanded clones look smaller than they are. Among effectors, clones above 20 RNA copies held over 97% of molecules; among naive cells, under 1%.

MiXCR, applied by TCRdb to the PCR reads, yields one record per CDR3 protein. The sample has approximately 590,000 distinct CDR3 sequences, approximately 24% seen once. The source material was naive CD8+ T cells from blood, with Jurkat cell RNA spiked in. Subset of the sample: FACS-sorted CD8+CD4-CCR7+CD45RA+ naive T cells. The J gene is TRBJ1-1, the V gene TRBV6-2 or TRBV6-3, with 10 nucleotides matching TRBD1. The receptor's source is a human donor in good health. Some libraries in this study had Jurkat cell RNA spiked in. CDR3 DNA sequence: TGTGCCAGCAGTTACGACAGGGGGCGAGGGGCTGAAGCTTTCTTT. This gives the protein CASSYDRGRGAEAFF.